Listed below are T cell receptor beta chains from one sample, sequenced in a study of cytomegalovirus exposure and HLA in healthy donors. The assay was immunoSEQ multiplex PCR, and TCRdb's table has in-frame clones only and misses some. Of about 76,000 clones listed, approximately 80% are singletons. What was sequenced was PBMCs. These TCRs come from a middle-aged woman in good health and CMV-seropositive. The CDR3 runs from the conserved cysteine through the conserved F or W. The D gene is left open where the match is weak. Where a row states a size, it is once, few, many or the class of an expanded clone; other rows omit it.

V gene	clone size	J gene	D gene	CDR3 protein	CDR3 DNA
TRBV28	NA	TRBJ1-4	TRBD1	CASKLRDRVVQKLFF	TGTGCCAGCAAACTCCGGGACAGGGTCGTCCAAAAACTGTTTTTT
TRBV5-1	NA	TRBJ1-1	TRBD1	CASRPGTGNTEAFF	TGCGCCAGCAGGCCCGGGACAGGCAACACTGAAGCTTTCTTT
TRBV4-1	NA	TRBJ2-7	TRBD1	CASSHGQGYEQYF	TGCGCCAGCAGCCATGGACAGGGCTACGAGCAGTACTTC
TRBV6-6	NA	TRBJ2-5	TRBD2	CASRTSGGRETQYF	TGTGCCAGCAGGACTAGCGGGGGGAGAGAGACCCAGTACTTC
TRBV18	NA	TRBJ1-5	NA	CASSPAGVNQPQHF	TGTGCCAGCTCACCAGCAGGGGTCAATCAGCCCCAGCATTTT
TRBV29-1	NA	TRBJ1-2	TRBD1	CSAGTGSYGYTF	TGCAGCGCAGGGACAGGGAGCTATGGCTACACCTTC
TRBV6-6	NA	TRBJ1-5	NA	CASSRTQGLWQPQHF	TGTGCCAGCAGCCGTACCCAGGGATTGTGGCAGCCCCAGCATTTT
TRBV5-6	NA	TRBJ1-5	NA	CASSTRGIQPQHF	TGTGCCAGCAGCACCAGAGGGATTCAGCCCCAGCATTTT
TRBV30	NA	TRBJ2-6	NA	CAWSDKSGANVLTF	TGTGCCTGGAGTGACAAATCTGGGGCCAACGTCCTGACTTTC
TRBV5-8	NA	TRBJ1-2	TRBD1	CASSQTTGGRSYGYTF	TGTGCCAGCAGCCAAACTACAGGGGGCAGGAGCTATGGCTACACCTTC
TRBV6-5	NA	TRBJ2-7	TRBD2	CASSYSGEGGPYEQYF	TGTGCCAGCAGTTACTCGGGGGAGGGAGGACCCTACGAGCAGTACTTC
TRBV6-5	NA	TRBJ1-4	NA	CASRGVATNEKLFF	TGTGCCAGCAGAGGGGTTGCAACTAATGAAAAACTGTTTTTT
TRBV19	NA	TRBJ2-1	TRBD2	CASSISGGAYNEQFF	TGTGCCAGTAGTATTAGCGGGGGGGCTTACAATGAGCAGTTCTTC
TRBV7-8	NA	TRBJ1-2	TRBD1	CASSLAYRTGERGYTF	TGTGCCAGCAGCTTAGCCTACCGGACAGGGGAAAGAGGCTACACCTTC
TRBV14	NA	TRBJ2-5	NA	CASSQPLFTGIGETQYF	TGTGCCAGCAGCCAACCCCTGTTCACGGGGATCGGAGAGACCCAGTACTTC
TRBV25-1	NA	TRBJ2-7	NA	CASSDLTDISYEQYF	TGTGCCAGCAGTGATCTGACAGACATCTCCTACGAGCAGTACTTC
TRBV11-3	NA	TRBJ2-1	TRBD1	CASSLYAGQGGNEQFF	TGTGCCAGCAGCTTATACGCGGGACAGGGTGGGAATGAGCAGTTCTTC
TRBV9	NA	TRBJ2-7	NA	CASGREAYEQYF	TGTGCCAGCGGCAGGGAAGCCTACGAGCAGTACTTC
TRBV6-6	NA	TRBJ1-1	NA	CASSLPQGTEAFF	TGTGCCAGCAGTCTACCACAGGGAACTGAAGCTTTCTTT
TRBV29-1	NA	TRBJ1-1	TRBD1	CSVHGQVNTEAFF	TGCAGCGTCCACGGACAGGTGAACACTGAAGCTTTCTTT
TRBV30	NA	TRBJ2-1	NA	CACFFSSYNEQFF	TGTGCCTGCTTTTTCAGCTCCTACAATGAGCAGTTCTTC
TRBV4-1	NA	TRBJ2-1	TRBD1	CASSQTGSNEQFF	TGCGCCAGCAGCCAGACAGGGTCCAATGAGCAGTTCTTC
TRBV7-6	NA	TRBJ1-1	NA	CASSLGVGGNEAFF	TGTGCCAGCAGCTTAGGGGTAGGGGGAAATGAAGCTTTCTTT
TRBV19	NA	TRBJ1-2	TRBD1	CASSTDRGHGYTF	TGTGCCAGTAGTACGGACAGGGGCCATGGCTACACCTTC
TRBV5-1	NA	TRBJ2-7	TRBD1	CASSWDSYYEQYF	TGCGCCAGCAGCTGGGACAGTTACTACGAGCAGTACTTC
TRBV7-8	NA	TRBJ2-1	TRBD2	CASSSLAGLSYNEQFF	TGTGCCAGCAGCTCTTTAGCGGGACTCTCCTACAATGAGCAGTTCTTC
TRBV18	few	TRBJ1-1	NA	CASSPAVGNTEAFF	TGTGCCAGCTCACCCGCGGTGGGGAACACTGAAGCTTTCTTT
TRBV6-5	NA	TRBJ1-5	NA	CASSLREGWQPQHF	TGTGCCAGCAGTCTGCGGGAGGGTTGGCAGCCCCAGCATTTT
TRBV19	NA	TRBJ1-2	TRBD1	CASSRGDRAISGYTF	TGTGCCAGTAGTAGGGGGGACAGGGCGATTAGCGGCTACACCTTC
TRBV18	NA	TRBJ2-2	TRBD1	CASSPPTGGNTGELFF	TGTGCCAGCTCACCACCGACAGGGGGAAACACCGGGGAGCTGTTTTTT
TRBV5-1	few	TRBJ2-2	NA	CASSLGFGNTGELFF	TGCGCCAGCAGCTTGGGGTTCGGGAACACCGGGGAGCTGTTTTTT
TRBV27	NA	TRBJ2-7	TRBD2	CASSPTSAGEQYF	TGTGCCAGCAGTCCGACTAGCGCGGGCGAGCAGTACTTC
TRBV7-2	NA	TRBJ2-5	TRBD2	CASSLAISSGGQETQYF	TGTGCCAGCAGCTTAGCGATCTCTAGCGGGGGACAAGAGACCCAGTACTTC
TRBV6-5	NA	TRBJ1-2	TRBD1	CASSRQGAFDGYTF	TGTGCCAGCAGTCGACAGGGGGCGTTTGATGGCTACACCTTC
TRBV4-1	NA	TRBJ2-6	TRBD2	CASSQVGGVGANVLTF	TGCGCCAGCAGCCAAGTTGGGGGGGTTGGGGCCAACGTCCTGACTTTC
TRBV6-1	few	TRBJ2-7	NA	CASRLSGYEQYF	TGTGCCAGCAGGCTATCGGGTTATGAGCAGTACTTC
TRBV5-8	NA	TRBJ1-6	NA	CASSTGQFNSPLHF	TGTGCCAGCAGCACGGGACAATTTAATTCACCCCTCCACTTT
TRBV7-2	NA	TRBJ2-4	TRBD2	CASSLRLAGTNIQYF	TGTGCCAGCAGCTTAAGACTAGCGGGGACAAACATTCAGTACTTC
TRBV5-1	once	TRBJ2-3	TRBD1	CASSLETRGRTGTDTQYF	TGCGCCAGCAGCTTGGAGACCAGGGGGCGCACGGGCACAGATACGCAGTATTTT
TRBV30	NA	TRBJ2-3	TRBD2	CAWGASGLGDIGTDTQYF	TGTGCCTGGGGGGCTAGCGGGTTGGGGGACATAGGCACAGATACGCAGTATTTT
TRBV5-6	NA	TRBJ1-2	NA	CASTAFLGRDYGDTF	TGTGCCAGCACGGCTTTCCTCGGCCGGGATTATGGGGACACCTTC
TRBV29-1	NA	TRBJ1-5	NA	CSVEDPGAGPNQAQHF	TGCAGCGTTGAAGACCCTGGAGCAGGGCCAAATCAGGCCCAGCATTTT
TRBV15	NA	TRBJ2-1	NA	CATSRGPGLDNEQFF	TGTGCCACCAGCAGGGGCCCGGGACTCGACAATGAGCAGTTCTTC
TRBV7-2	NA	TRBJ2-3	TRBD1	CASSLAGQGSTYF	TGTGCCAGCAGCCTAGCAGGACAGGGATCGACGTATTTT
TRBV4-2	NA	TRBJ2-2	NA	CASSLRREATGELFF	TGTGCCAGCAGCCTCCGCCGCGAGGCCACCGGGGAGCTGTTTTTT
TRBV27	NA	TRBJ2-7	NA	CASSSDFFSREQYF	TGTGCCAGCAGTTCGGACTTCTTTTCGCGGGAGCAGTACTTC
TRBV4-2	NA	TRBJ1-2	TRBD1	CASSQGDRFPSNYGYTF	TGTGCCAGCAGCCAAGGGGACAGGTTCCCATCTAACTATGGCTACACCTTC
TRBV30	once	TRBJ2-7	NA	CAWREASALYEQYF	TGTGCCTGGAGAGAGGCTAGCGCTCTCTACGAGCAGTACTTC
TRBV19	NA	TRBJ2-5	TRBD1	CASESRQGAETQYF	TGTGCCAGTGAGAGCCGACAGGGGGCAGAGACCCAGTACTTC
TRBV5-1	NA	TRBJ2-1	TRBD2	CASSPLAGVVNEQFF	TGCGCCAGCAGCCCATTAGCGGGAGTCGTCAATGAGCAGTTCTTC